This note documents a single T cell receptor beta chain sequence. This specimen comes from a study of T cell responses to AZD1222 COVID-19 vaccine. The table came from immunoSEQ multiplex PCR; TCRdb's copy has only in-frame clones and leaves some out. The profile shows about 130,000 clones, 84% of them singletons. This CDR3 contains 12 residues. Trimming stripped 3 bases from V and 9 bases from J, with 12 bases between. CDR1 and CDR2 (germline): MNHNS, SASEGT. The sample was peripheral blood, taken on day 0 of AZD1222 vaccination. The source of this sequence is an adult in good health. This chain connects TRBV6-1 to TRBJ2-7; D remains unclear. The CDR3 sequence is CASSDDIWRQYF. The CDR3 DNA sequence: TGTGCCAGCAGTGATGACATCTGGCGGCAGTACTTC.